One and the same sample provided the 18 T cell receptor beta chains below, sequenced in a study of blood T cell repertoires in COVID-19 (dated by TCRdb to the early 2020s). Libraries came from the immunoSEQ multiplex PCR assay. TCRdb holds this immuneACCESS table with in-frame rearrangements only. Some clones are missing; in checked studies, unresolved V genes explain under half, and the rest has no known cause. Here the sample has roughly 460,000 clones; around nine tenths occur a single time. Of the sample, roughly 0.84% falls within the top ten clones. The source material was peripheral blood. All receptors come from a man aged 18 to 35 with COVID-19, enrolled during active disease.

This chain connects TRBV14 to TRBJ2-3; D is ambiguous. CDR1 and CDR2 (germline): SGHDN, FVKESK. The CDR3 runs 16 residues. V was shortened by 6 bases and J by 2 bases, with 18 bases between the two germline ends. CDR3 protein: CASSPWARRSTDTQYF. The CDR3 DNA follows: TGTGCCAGCAGTCCCTGGGCCCGAAGGTCCACAGATACGCAGTATTTT. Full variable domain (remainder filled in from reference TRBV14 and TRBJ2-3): EAGVTQFPSHSVIEKGQTVTLRCDPISGHDNLYWYRRVMGKEIKFLLHFVKESKQDESGMPNNRFLAERTGGTYSTLKVQPAELEDSGVYFCASSPWARRSTDTQYFGPGTRLTVL.

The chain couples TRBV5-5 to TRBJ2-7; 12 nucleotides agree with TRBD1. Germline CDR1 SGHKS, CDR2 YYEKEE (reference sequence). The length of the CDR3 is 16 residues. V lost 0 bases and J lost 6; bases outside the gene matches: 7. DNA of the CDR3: TGTGCCAGCAGCTTGGTTGGGGGACAGGGGGCAAGCGAGCAGTACTTC. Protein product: CASSLVGGQGASEQYF.

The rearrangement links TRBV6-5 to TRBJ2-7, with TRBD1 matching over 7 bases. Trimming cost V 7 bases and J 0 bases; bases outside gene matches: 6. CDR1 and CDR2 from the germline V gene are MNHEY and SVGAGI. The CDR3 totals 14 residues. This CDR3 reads CASMWGTVSYEQYF. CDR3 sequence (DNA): TGTGCCAGCATGTGGGGGACAGTCTCCTACGAGCAGTACTTC.

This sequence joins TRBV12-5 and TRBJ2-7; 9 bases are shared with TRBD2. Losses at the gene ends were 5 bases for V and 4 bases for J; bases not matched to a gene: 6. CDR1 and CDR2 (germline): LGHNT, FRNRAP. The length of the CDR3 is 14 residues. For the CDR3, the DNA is TGTGCTAGTGGTGGTAGCGGGAGTCTTTACGAGCAGTACTTC. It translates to CASGGSGSLYEQYF.

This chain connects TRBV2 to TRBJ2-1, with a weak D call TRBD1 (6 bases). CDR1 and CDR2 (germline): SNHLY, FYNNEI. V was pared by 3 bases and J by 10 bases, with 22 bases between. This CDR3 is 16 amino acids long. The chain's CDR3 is CASSDSRVWGRGEQFF. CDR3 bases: TGTGCCAGCAGTGATAGTCGGGTATGGGGGCGTGGGGAGCAGTTCTTC.

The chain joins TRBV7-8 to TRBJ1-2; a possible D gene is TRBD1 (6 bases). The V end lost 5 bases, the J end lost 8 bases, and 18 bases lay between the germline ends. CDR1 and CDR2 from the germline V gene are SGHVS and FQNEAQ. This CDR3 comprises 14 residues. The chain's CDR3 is CASSTVGGAEGYTF. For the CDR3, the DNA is TGTGCCAGCAGCACCGTAGGGGGGGCGGAAGGCTACACCTTC.

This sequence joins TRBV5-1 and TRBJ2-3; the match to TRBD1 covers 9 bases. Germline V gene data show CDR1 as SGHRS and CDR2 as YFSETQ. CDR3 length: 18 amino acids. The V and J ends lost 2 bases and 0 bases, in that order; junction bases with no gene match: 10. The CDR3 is CASSLGTGQYSSTDTQYF. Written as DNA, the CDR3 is TGCGCCAGCAGCTTAGGGACAGGGCAATATTCTAGCACAGATACGCAGTATTTT.

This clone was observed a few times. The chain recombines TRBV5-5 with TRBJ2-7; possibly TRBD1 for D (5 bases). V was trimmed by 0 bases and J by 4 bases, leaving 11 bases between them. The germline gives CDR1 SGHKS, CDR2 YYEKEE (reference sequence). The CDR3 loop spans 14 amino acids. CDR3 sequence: CASSLVADMYEQYF. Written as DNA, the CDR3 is TGTGCCAGCAGCTTGGTTGCGGACATGTACGAGCAGTACTTC.

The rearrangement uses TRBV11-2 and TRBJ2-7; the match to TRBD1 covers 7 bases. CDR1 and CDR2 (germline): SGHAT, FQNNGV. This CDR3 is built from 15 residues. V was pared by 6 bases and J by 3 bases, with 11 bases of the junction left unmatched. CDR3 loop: CASRPGTAVDYEQYF. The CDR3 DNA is TGTGCCAGCAGGCCCGGGACAGCCGTAGACTACGAGCAGTACTTC.

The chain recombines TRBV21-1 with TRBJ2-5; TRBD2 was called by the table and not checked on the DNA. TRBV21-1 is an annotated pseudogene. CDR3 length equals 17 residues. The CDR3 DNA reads TGTGCCAGCAGCAAATGGTCGACTAGCGCAAAAGGAGAGACCCAGTACTTC. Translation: CASSKWSTSAKGETQYF.

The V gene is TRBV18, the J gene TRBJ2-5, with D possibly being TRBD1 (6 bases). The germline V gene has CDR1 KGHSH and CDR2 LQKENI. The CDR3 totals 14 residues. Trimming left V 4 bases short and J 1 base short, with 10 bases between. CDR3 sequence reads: CASSLRDTQETQYF. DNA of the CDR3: TGTGCCAGCTCACTCCGGGACACCCAAGAGACCCAGTACTTC. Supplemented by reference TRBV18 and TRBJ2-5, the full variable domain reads NAGVMQNPRHLVRRRGQEARLRCSPMKGHSHVYWYRQLPEEGLKFMVYLQKENIIDESGMPKERFSAEFPKEGPSILRIQQVVRGDSAAYFCASSLRDTQETQYFGPGTRLLVL.

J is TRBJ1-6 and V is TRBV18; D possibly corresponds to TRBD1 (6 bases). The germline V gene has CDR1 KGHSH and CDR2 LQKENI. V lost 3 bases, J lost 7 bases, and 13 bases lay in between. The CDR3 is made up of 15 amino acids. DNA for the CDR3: TGTGCCAGCTCACCCACAGGGTCCCCGAATTCACCCCTCCACTTT. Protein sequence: CASSPTGSPNSPLHF.

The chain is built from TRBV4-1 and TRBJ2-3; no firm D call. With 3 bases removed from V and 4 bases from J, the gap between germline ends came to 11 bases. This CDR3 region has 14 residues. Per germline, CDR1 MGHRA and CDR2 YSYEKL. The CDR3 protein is CASSHPTGSDTQYF. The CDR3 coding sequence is TGCGCCAGCAGCCATCCAACCGGGTCAGATACGCAGTATTTT.

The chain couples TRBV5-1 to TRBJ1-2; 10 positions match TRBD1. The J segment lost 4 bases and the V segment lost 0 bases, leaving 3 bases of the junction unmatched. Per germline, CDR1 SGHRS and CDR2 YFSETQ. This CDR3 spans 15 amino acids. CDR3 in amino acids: CASSLEGTGAYGYTF. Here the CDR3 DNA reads TGCGCCAGCAGCTTGGAGGGGACAGGGGCCTATGGCTACACCTTC. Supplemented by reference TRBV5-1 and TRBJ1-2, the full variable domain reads KAGVTQTPRYLIKTRGQQVTLSCSPISGHRSVSWYQQTPGQGLQFLFEYFSETQRNKGNFPGRFSGRQFSNSRSEMNVSTLELGDSALYLCASSLEGTGAYGYTFGSGTRLTVV.

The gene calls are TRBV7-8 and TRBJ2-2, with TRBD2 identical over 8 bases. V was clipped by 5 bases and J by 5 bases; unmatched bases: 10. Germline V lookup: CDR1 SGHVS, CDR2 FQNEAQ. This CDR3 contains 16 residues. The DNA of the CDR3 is TGTGCCAGCAGCCCCACGAGCGGGAGAAGGACCGGGGAGCTGTTTTTT. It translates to CASSPTSGRRTGELFF.

The chain's CDR3 is CASSQDVGVIQYF. The CDR3 DNA follows: TGCGCCAGCAGCCAAGATGTCGGGGTTATTCAGTACTTC. This chain joins TRBV4-1 and TRBJ2-4; weak D call: TRBD2 (5 bases). This CDR3 is 13 amino acids long. Between the trimmed V and J ends, which lost 0 bases and 10 bases, there was a span of 10 bases. In germline, CDR1 is MGHRA, CDR2 YSYEKL.

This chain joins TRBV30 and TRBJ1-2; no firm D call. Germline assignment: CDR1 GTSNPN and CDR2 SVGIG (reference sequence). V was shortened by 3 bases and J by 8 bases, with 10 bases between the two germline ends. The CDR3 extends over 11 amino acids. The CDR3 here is CAWSHGWGYTF. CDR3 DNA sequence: TGTGCCTGGAGCCACGGTTGGGGCTACACCTTC. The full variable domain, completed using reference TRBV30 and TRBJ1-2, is SQTIHQWPATLVQPVGSPLSLECTVEGTSNPNLYWYRQAAGRGLQLLFYSVGIGQISSEVPQNLSASRPQDRQFILSSKKLLLSDSGFYLCAWSHGWGYTFGSGTRLTVV.

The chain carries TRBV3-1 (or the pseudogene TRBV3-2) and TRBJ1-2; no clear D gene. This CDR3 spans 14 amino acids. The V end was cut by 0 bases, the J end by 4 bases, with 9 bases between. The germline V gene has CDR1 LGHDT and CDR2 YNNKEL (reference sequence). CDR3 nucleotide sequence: TGTGCCAGCAGCCAAGATTGGGGAGGCTATGGCTACACCTTC. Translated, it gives CASSQDWGGYGYTF.